This T cell receptor (beta chain) comes out of a study of CD8 T cells in ankylosing spondylitis. The study's findings and limits: Enrichment of disease-linked clones was reportedly significant in matched ankylosing spondylitis synovial fluid. A TCR beta motif of roughly eight highly homologous variants appeared characteristic of ankylosing spondylitis blood.

Making use of molecular barcodes, quantitative 5'-RACE generated TCR beta libraries. MiXCR, applied by TCRdb to the 5' RACE reads, yields one record per CDR3 protein. The data show 800,000 to 900,000 distinct CDR3 sequences, about 11% seen once. Worth noting for this clonotype: Its matching antigen is unknown.

V shed 1 base and J shed 3 bases, with 16 bases lying between them. Germline V gene data show CDR1 as DFQATT and CDR2 as SNEGSKA (reference sequence). The CDR3 has 16 residues. This chain joins TRBV20-1 and TRBJ1-5; weak D call: TRBD1 (5 bases). The sequenced material came from blood, either unsorted or a sorted T cell fraction (not recorded which). The sequence derives from a male donor with ankylosing spondylitis. The CDR3 bases are TGCAGTGCTAGAGTATATCGGGGGAGCTTCAATCAGCCCCAGCATTTT. Amino acids: CSARVYRGSFNQPQHF.